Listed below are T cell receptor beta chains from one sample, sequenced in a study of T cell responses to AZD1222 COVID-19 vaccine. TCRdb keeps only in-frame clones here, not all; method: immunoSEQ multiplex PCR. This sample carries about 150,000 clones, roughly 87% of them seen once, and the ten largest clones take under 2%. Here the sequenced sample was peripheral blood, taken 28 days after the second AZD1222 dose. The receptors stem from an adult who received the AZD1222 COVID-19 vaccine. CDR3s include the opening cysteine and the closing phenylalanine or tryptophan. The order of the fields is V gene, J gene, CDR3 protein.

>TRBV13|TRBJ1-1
CASSLNRGSYTEAFF
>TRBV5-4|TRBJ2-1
CASSIGTPNGQFF
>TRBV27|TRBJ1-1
CASSPVVDRLNTEAFF
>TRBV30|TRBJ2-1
CAWGEVNEQFF
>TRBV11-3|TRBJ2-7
CASSAGQGIVWEQYF
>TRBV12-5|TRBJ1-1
CASGLTGDRTEAFF
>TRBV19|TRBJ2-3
CASSDRGIADTQYF
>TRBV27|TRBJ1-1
CASTPGGMNTEAFF
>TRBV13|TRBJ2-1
CASSSGDRESYNEQFF
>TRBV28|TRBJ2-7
CASKAGTSVYEQYF
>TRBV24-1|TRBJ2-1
CATSGGTSLNEQFF
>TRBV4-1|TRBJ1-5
CASSQEEGSRQPQHF
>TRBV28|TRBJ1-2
CASSPTTGEGYTF
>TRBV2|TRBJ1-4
CATVSGDLNEKLFF